These 7 T cell receptor beta chains came from one sample sequenced in a study of cytomegalovirus exposure and HLA in healthy donors. PCR employed 60 Vbeta and 13 Jbeta primers. This table comes from immunoSEQ multiplex PCR, and its TCRdb copy is limited to in-frame clones, with some not included. The sample yields 110,000 to 150,000 clones, approximately 80% seen once. The sequenced sample was PBMCs. Receptors originate from a woman between 40 and 50 years old in good health and CMV-seronegative.

This sequence joins TRBV27 and TRBJ2-1; 10 bases align to TRBD2. The CDR3 spans 14 residues. Germline V gene sequence: CDR1 MNHEY, CDR2 SMNVEV (reference sequence). Trimming at V came to 5 bases and at J to 6 bases, leaving 4 bases not matched to a gene. CDR3 bases: TGTGCCAGCAGTGTCGGGACTAGCGTCAATGAGCAGTTCTTC. Translated, it gives CASSVGTSVNEQFF.

The chain carries TRBV19 and TRBJ2-7; TRBD2 matches 9 bases. Germline CDR1 is LNHDA and CDR2 is SQIVND (reference sequence). The CDR3 is made up of 15 amino acids. V shed 5 bases, J shed 0 bases, and the junction held 5 bases outside the gene matches. The CDR3: CASSPQTSGSYEQYF. DNA of the CDR3: TGTGCCAGTAGTCCCCAGACTAGCGGCTCCTACGAGCAGTACTTC.

Here the CDR3 reads CASSLGLAGSYEQYF. The CDR3 nucleotides are TGTGCCAGCAGCTTGGGACTAGCGGGGTCCTACGAGCAGTACTTC. This chain joins TRBV14 and TRBJ2-7; 13 bases match TRBD2. The CDR3 extends over 15 amino acids. CDR1 and CDR2 (germline): SGHDN, FVKESK. V lost 5 bases, J lost 1 base, and 2 bases stayed unmatched.

The chain recombines TRBV27 with TRBJ2-7; 8 bases match TRBD2. V lost 8 bases, J lost 4 bases, and 4 bases stayed unmatched. The CDR3 runs 12 residues. Germline V lookup: CDR1 MNHEY, CDR2 SMNVEV (reference sequence). CDR3 nucleotide sequence: TGTGCCAGCGGGCCTAGCGGGTACGAGCAGTACTTC. It is translated as CASGPSGYEQYF.

This clone was counted a single time. The CDR3 nucleotides read TGCGCCAGCACGAGAGACAGCCCGGGAGACGAAAATGGCTACACCTTC. This codes for CASTRDSPGDENGYTF. The chain is built from TRBV5-1 and TRBJ1-2; D perhaps matches TRBD1 (5 bases). The V gene's germline CDR1 is SGHRS and CDR2 YFSETQ. The length of the CDR3 is 16 residues. Trimming pared 6 bases from V and 6 bases from J, leaving 24 bases between.

The CDR3 loop reads CASSLVLAGGETQYF. CDR3 nucleotides: TGTGCCAGCAGCTTAGTTCTAGCGGGAGGCGAGACCCAGTACTTC. The rearrangement links TRBV7-2 to TRBJ2-5; 11 bases map to TRBD2. This CDR3 contains 15 residues. Germline V gene lookup returns CDR1 SGHTA and CDR2 FQGNSA. V lost 1 base to trimming and J lost 5 bases; unmatched junction nucleotides: 3.

V gene TRBV19 combines with J gene TRBJ1-1; tentatively, D is TRBD1 (6 bases). This CDR3 has 18 amino acids. Germline V lookup: CDR1 LNHDA, CDR2 SQIVND (reference sequence). V shed 7 bases and J shed 1 base, with 25 bases lying between them. The CDR3 region is CASKSPRDTALWNTEAFF. CDR3 bases: TGTGCCAGTAAGAGTCCCCGGGACACGGCCCTTTGGAACACTGAAGCTTTCTTT.